The rows below give T cell receptor beta chains drawn from one sample of a study of T cell clones after liver transplantation. Assay used: immunoSEQ multiplex PCR; TCRdb lists only in-frame clones, some missing. The repertoire holds fewer than 65,000 clones, less than 75% seen once, with more than 7.5% in the top ten. The sample here was CD4+ T cells from blood, taken at the 22-month timepoint. All receptors derive from a human patient who received a liver transplant. The graft donor may have contributed some T cells. Each CDR3 is given with its conserved first and last residue. D genes are given only for firm matches. Expanded clones are given a class, and other clones once, few, many or no size at all.

>TRBJ2-1|.|.|TRBV19
CASSKAFGEQFF
TGTGCCAGTAGTAAGGCGTTCGGTGAGCAGTTCTTC
>TRBJ1-5|few|.|TRBV28
CASTRGLGNQPQHF
TGTGCCAGCACTCGGGGGCTTGGCAATCAGCCCCAGCATTTT
>TRBJ1-5|.|.|TRBV30
CAWSVRGRIFNQPQHF
TGTGCCTGGAGTGTACGAGGCAGAATTTTTAATCAGCCCCAGCATTTT
>TRBJ2-7|.|TRBD1|TRBV6-6
CASSYAGTDGDEQYF
TGTGCCAGCAGTTACGCTGGGACAGACGGTGACGAGCAGTACTTC
>TRBJ2-3|once|.|TRBV5-4
CASSQDPTSHGDTQYF
TGTGCCAGCAGCCAGGACCCGACATCCCACGGGGATACGCAGTATTTT
>TRBJ1-5|.|TRBD1|TRBV30
CAFRDSYNQPQHF
TGTGCCTTCAGGGACAGTTATAATCAGCCCCAGCATTTT
>TRBJ2-5|.|.|TRBV9
CASSLSTSPQETQYF
TGTGCCAGCAGCCTTTCGACGTCACCTCAAGAGACCCAGTACTTC
>TRBJ1-1|.|TRBD1|TRBV2
CASRMTGVNTEAFF
TGTGCCAGCAGGATGACAGGGGTGAACACTGAAGCTTTCTTT
>TRBJ2-2|.|.|TRBV6-4
CASRETGSNTGELFF
TGTGCCAGCAGAGAGACAGGTAGCAACACCGGGGAGCTGTTTTTT
>TRBJ1-2|.|TRBD1|TRBV28
CASSSQGPDGYTF
TGTGCCAGCAGTTCACAGGGGCCAGATGGCTACACCTTC
>TRBJ2-3|.|.|TRBV6-5
CASSYRGDKGDTQYF
TGTGCCAGCAGTTACCGTGGGGACAAAGGCGATACGCAGTATTTT
>TRBJ1-4|.|TRBD1|TRBV27
CASSSGQGAYEKLFF
TGTGCCAGCAGTTCGGGACAGGGGGCCTATGAAAAACTGTTTTTT
>TRBJ1-6|.|.|TRBV30
CAWSRTENSPLHF
TGTGCCTGGAGTAGAACAGAGAATTCACCCCTCCACTTT
>TRBJ1-1|few|TRBD1|TRBV7-9
CASSLTGTEAFF
TGTGCCAGCAGCTTGACAGGGACTGAAGCTTTCTTT
>TRBJ1-1|.|.|TRBV29-1
CSVEEGGGNTEAFF
TGCAGCGTTGAAGAGGGGGGCGGGAATACTGAAGCTTTCTTT
>TRBJ1-3|.|.|TRBV20-1
CSAHSGNTIYF
TGCAGTGCCCACTCTGGAAACACCATATATTTT
>TRBJ1-1|.|TRBD1|TRBV5-6
CASSLVTGGLTEAFF
TGTGCCAGCAGCTTGGTGACAGGGGGCCTCACTGAAGCTTTCTTT
>TRBJ2-7|.|TRBD2|TRBV2
CASSSGGAREQYF
TGTGCCAGCAGTAGCGGGGGGGCGAGAGAGCAGTACTTC
>TRBJ1-3|.|TRBD1|TRBV9
CASSAGDRGGNTIYF
TGTGCCAGCAGCGCCGGAGACAGGGGTGGAAACACCATATATTTT
>TRBJ1-4|.|.|TRBV6-5
CASSFGQHNEKLFF
TGTGCCAGCAGTTTCGGACAGCATAATGAAAAACTGTTTTTT
>TRBJ1-4|.|.|TRBV30
CAWSYRGEKLFF
TGTGCCTGGAGTTACAGAGGCGAAAAACTGTTTTTT
>TRBJ2-5|.|.|TRBV18
CASSPLRTGEQETQYF
TGTGCCAGCTCACCACTTAGGACCGGGGAGCAAGAGACCCAGTACTTC
>TRBJ1-2|.|.|TRBV5-6
CASSQTVFYGYTF
TGTGCCAGCAGCCAGACAGTTTTCTATGGCTACACCTTC
>TRBJ2-6|.|TRBD1|TRBV15
CATSRETGDGANVLTF
TGTGCCACCAGCAGAGAGACAGGGGATGGGGCCAACGTCCTGACTTTC
>TRBJ2-7|.|TRBD1|TRBV5-1
CASSWAGTGGSYEQYF
TGCGCCAGCAGCTGGGCCGGGACAGGGGGCTCTTACGAGCAGTACTTC
>TRBJ1-6|.|.|TRBV27
CASSPRIGTSSYNSPLHF
TGTGCCAGCAGTCCCCGGATTGGGACGAGCTCCTATAATTCACCCCTCCACTTT
>TRBJ1-2|.|.|TRBV19
CASNRGGEGVWTF
TGTGCCAGTAACAGAGGAGGGGAGGGAGTGTGGACCTTC
>TRBJ1-2|.|.|TRBV5-5
CASSSGLTYGYTF
TGTGCCAGCAGCTCTGGACTGACCTATGGCTACACCTTC